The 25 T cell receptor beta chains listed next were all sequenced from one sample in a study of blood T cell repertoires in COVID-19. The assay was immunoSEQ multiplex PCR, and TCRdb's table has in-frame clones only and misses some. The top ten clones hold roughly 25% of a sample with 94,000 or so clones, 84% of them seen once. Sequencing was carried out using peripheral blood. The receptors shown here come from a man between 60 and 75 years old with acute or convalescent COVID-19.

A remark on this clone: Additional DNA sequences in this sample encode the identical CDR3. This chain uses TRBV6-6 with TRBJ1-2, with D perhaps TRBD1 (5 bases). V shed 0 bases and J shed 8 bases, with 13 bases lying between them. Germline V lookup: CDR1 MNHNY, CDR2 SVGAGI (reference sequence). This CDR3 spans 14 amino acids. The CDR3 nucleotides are TGTGCCAGCAGTTACTCGGGGGGTCGGGGCGGCTACACCTTC. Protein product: CASSYSGGRGGYTF.

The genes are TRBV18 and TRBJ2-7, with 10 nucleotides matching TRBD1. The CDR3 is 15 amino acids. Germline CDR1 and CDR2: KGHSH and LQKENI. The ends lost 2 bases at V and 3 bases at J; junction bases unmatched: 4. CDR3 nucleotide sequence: TGTGCCAGCTCACCAGGGACAGGGGAGCACTACGAGCAGTACTTC. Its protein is CASSPGTGEHYEQYF.

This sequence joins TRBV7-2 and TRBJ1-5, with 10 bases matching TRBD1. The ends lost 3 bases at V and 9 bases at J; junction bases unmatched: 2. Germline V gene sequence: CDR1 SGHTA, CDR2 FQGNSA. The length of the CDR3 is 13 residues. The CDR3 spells CASSLTGGRPQHF. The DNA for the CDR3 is TGTGCCAGCAGCTTGACAGGGGGCCGGCCCCAGCATTTT.

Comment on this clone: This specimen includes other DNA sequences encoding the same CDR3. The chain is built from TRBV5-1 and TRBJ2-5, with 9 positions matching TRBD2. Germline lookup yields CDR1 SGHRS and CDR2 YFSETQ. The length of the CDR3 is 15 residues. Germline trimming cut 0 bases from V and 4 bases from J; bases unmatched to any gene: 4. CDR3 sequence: CASSLASGLAETQYF. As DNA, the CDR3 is TGCGCCAGCAGCTTGGCCTCGGGACTAGCAGAGACCCAGTACTTC.

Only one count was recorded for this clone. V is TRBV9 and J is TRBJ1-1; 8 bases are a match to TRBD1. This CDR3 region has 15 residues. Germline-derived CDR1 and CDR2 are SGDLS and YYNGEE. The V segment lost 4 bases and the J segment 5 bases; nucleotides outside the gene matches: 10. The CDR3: CASSPRTGLSTEAFF. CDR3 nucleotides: TGTGCCAGCAGCCCCAGGACAGGGTTGAGTACTGAAGCTTTCTTT.

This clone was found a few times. The CDR3 here is CASSSRRRDTHQPQHF. CDR3 in DNA: TGTGCCAGCAGCTCGCGGCGCCGGGACACCCATCAGCCCCAGCATTTT. The chain couples TRBV7-8 to TRBJ1-5, with D possibly matching TRBD1 (6 bases). This CDR3 is built from 16 residues. Germline V lookup: CDR1 SGHVS, CDR2 FQNEAQ. V gave up 4 bases and J gave up 5 bases, with 18 bases separating them.

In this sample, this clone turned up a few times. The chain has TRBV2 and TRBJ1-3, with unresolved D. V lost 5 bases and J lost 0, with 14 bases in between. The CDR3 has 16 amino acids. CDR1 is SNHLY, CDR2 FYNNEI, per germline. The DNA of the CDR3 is TGTGCCAGCAGTTTCGAGACAACGAGCTCTGGAAACACCATATATTTT. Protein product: CASSFETTSSGNTIYF.

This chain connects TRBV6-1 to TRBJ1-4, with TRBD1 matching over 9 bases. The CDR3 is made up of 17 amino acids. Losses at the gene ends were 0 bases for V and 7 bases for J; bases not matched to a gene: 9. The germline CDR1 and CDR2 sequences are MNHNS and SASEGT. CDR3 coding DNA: TGTGCCAGCAGTGAAGCTTACGGGACAGGGAAGCGTGAAAAACTGTTTTTT. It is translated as CASSEAYGTGKREKLFF.

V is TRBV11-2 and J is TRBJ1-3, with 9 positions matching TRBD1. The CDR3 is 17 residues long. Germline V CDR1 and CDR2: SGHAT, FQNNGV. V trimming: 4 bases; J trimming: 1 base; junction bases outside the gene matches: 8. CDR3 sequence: CASSSGQGFSSGNTIYF. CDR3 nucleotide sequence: TGTGCCAGCAGCTCGGGACAGGGCTTCTCTTCTGGAAACACCATATATTTT. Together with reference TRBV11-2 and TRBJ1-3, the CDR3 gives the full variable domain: EAGVAQSPRYKIIEKRQSVAFWCNPISGHATLYWYQQILGQGPKLLIQFQNNGVVDDSQLPKDRFSAERLKGVDSTLKIQPAKLEDSAVYLCASSSGQGFSSGNTIYFGEGSWLTVV.

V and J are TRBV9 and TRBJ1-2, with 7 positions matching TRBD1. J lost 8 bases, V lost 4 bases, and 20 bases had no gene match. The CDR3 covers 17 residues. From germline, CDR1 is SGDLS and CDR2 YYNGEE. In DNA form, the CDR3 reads TGTGCCAGCAGCTCGACCCGGGACAGATACCCTCGGTTGGGCTACACCTTC. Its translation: CASSSTRDRYPRLGYTF.

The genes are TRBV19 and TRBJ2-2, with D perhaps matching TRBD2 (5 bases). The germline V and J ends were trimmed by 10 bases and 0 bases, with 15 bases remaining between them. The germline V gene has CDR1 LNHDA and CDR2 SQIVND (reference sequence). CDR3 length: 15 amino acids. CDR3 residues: CATTNGITNTGELFF. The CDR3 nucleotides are TGTGCCACGACCAACGGGATTACGAACACCGGGGAGCTGTTTTTT.

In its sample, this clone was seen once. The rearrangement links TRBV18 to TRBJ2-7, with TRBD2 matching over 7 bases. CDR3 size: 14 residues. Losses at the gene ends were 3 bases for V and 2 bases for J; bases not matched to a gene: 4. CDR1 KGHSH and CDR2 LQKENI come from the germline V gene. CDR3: CASSPGGGTYEQYV. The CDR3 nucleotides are TGTGCCAGCTCACCTGGGGGGGGTACCTACGAGCAGTACGTC.

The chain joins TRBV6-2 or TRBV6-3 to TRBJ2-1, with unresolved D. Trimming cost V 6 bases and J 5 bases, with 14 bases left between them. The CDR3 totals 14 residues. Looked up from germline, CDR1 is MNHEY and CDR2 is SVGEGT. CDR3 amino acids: CASRYPPGHNEQFF. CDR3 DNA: TGTGCCAGCAGATACCCCCCGGGTCACAATGAGCAGTTCTTC.

The CDR3 region is CASSVLEFTDTQYF. CDR3 DNA: TGTGCCAGCAGCGTACTGGAGTTCACAGATACGCAGTATTTT. The chain carries TRBV9 and TRBJ2-3, with unresolved D. V dropped 1 base and J dropped 2 bases, with 8 bases sitting between them. This CDR3 contains 14 residues. Germline loops: CDR1 SGDLS, CDR2 YYNGEE.

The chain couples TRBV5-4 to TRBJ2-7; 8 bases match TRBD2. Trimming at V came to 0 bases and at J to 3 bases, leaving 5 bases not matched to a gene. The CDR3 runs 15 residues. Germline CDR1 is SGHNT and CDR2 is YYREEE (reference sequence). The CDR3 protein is CASSLGPAGDYEQYF. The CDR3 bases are TGTGCCAGCAGCTTGGGACCAGCGGGGGACTACGAGCAGTACTTC.

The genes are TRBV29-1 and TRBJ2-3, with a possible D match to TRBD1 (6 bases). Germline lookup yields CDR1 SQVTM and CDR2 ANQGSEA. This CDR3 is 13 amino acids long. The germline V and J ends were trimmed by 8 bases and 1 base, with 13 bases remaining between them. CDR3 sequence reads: CSQTKGGTDTQYF. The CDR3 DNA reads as TGCAGCCAAACGAAGGGGGGCACAGATACGCAGTATTTT.

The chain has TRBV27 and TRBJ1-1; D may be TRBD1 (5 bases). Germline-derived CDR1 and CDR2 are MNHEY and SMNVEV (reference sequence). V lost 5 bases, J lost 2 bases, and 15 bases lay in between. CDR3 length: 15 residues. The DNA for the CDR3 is TGTGCCAGCAGTAAACCGGGACTGGGAAACACTGAAGCTTTCTTT. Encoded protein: CASSKPGLGNTEAFF.

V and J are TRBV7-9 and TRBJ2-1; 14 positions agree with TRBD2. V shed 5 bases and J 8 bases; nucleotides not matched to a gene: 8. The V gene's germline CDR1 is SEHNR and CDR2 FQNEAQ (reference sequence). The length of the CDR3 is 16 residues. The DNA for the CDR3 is TGTGCCAGCAGCCAAAGGACTAGCGGGGGGAGTCATGAGCAGTTCTTC. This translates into CASSQRTSGGSHEQFF.

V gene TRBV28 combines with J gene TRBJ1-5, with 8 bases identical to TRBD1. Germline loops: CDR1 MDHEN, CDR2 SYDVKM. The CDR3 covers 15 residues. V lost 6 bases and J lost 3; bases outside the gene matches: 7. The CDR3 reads CASRKDRGNNQPQHF. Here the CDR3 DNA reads TGTGCCAGCAGAAAAGACAGGGGTAACAATCAGCCCCAGCATTTT.

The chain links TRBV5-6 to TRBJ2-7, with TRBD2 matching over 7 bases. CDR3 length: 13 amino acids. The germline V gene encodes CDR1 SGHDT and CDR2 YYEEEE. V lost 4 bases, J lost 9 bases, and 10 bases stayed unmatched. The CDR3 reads CASSPHPGGGQYF. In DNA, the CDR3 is TGTGCCAGCAGCCCCCATCCGGGAGGAGGGCAGTACTTC.

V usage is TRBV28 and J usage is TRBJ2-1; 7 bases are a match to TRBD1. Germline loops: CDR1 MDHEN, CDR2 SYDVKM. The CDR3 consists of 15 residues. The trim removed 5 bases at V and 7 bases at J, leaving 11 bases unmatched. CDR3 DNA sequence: TGTGCCAGCAGTAGACCGGGACAGTCGGTAAATGAGCAGTTCTTC. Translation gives CASSRPGQSVNEQFF.

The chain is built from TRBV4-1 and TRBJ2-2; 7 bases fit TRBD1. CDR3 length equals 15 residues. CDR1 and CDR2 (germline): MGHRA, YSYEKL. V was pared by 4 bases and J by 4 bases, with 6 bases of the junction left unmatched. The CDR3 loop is CASSPYDRVTGELFF. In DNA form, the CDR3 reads TGCGCCAGCAGCCCATACGACAGGGTCACCGGGGAGCTGTTTTTT.

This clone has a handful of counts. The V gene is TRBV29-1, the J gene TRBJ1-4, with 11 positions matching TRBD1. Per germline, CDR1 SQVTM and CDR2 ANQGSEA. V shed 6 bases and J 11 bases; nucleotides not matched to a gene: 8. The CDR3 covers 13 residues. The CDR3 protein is CSVGGTGGEKLFF. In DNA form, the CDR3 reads TGCAGCGTCGGAGGGACAGGGGGGGAGAAACTGTTTTTT.

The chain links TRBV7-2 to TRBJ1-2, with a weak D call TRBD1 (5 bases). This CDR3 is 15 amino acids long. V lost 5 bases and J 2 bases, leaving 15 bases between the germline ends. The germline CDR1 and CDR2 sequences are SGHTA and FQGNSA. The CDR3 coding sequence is TGTGCCAGCAGCCTACTCGCGGACATAAACTATGGCTACACCTTC. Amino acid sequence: CASSLLADINYGYTF.

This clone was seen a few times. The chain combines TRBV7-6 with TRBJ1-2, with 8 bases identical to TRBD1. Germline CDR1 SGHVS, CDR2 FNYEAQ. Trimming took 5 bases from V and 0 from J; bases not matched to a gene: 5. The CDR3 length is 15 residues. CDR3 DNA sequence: TGTGCCAGCAGCCCCCAACAGGGGGCTAACTATGGCTACACCTTC. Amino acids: CASSPQQGANYGYTF.